This T cell receptor (beta chain) is drawn from a study of multiple sclerosis patients with progressive multifocal leukoencephalopathy (dated by TCRdb to about 2019). Some background on the complete study: Controls were about 5 natalizumab-treated MS patients who did not develop PML, sampled longitudinally. Peripheral T and B cells were examined in MS patients who went on to develop PML (4 under natalizumab, 1 after alemtuzumab) as well as in treated patients who did not. Two patients on natalizumab who later developed PML were tracked over time from before therapy, through 6 and 12 months, up to PML onset. The study aimed to detect JC virus-specific or public T-cell expansions arising at the time of PML onset. The paper as a whole reports these results and caveats: Most PML patients had lower normalized Shannon entropy, suggesting less diverse TRB repertoires, while values in the natalizumab-treated controls sat near 1. Given the small, descriptive cohort, it remained unclear whether the study findings reflect JC virus infection or general immunocompromise. Analysis was limited to peripheral blood, even though cerebrospinal fluid or brain lymphocytes might be more informative for natalizumab-associated PML. When PML developed, neither common TRBV or TRBJ gene usage nor preferential TRBV-TRBJ pairings were detected. TRB clones with frequency above 0.5% were observed only in PML patients, but the clones expanded at PML onset were found to be already present before and during natalizumab therapy.

The label giving this sample's time point can be read as: before natalizumab initiation. Interferon beta had previously been received by all listed patients, and all PML patients were female. Blood samples for T0 were taken before the first natalizumab infusion. Ficoll-Hypaque density gradient centrifugation was used to isolate peripheral blood mononuclear cells. Amplification of TRB CDR3 regions from genomic DNA was performed at survey-level depth using the immunoSEQ two-step multiplex PCR. Synthetic inline TR CDR3 controls covering all V-J pairings were spiked into each PCR to estimate template counts and remove amplification bias. Reads went through processing to reduce amplification and sequencing bias, and quantification was done against synthetic TR CDR3 analogs. The source study handled its data this way. Raw data were processed in ImmunoSEQ Analyzer, with out-of-frame sequences and CDR3s containing stop codons removed, and gene names were assigned according to IMGT nomenclature. Normalized Shannon entropy, defined as 1 minus Pielou's evenness, served as the summary measure of repertoire diversity. Only TRB sequences sharing the V gene, the J gene and the CDR3 were counted as identical. Public PML clonotypes were defined as CDR3s shared by two or more PML-onset samples but absent from earlier samples, from controls, and from public databases. Position-by-position CDR3 amino acid composition was analyzed in Skylign with the observed count method. Imported from immuneACCESS, the table was reduced by TCRdb to in-frame sequences with V and J called. These copies leave out some clones; in studies compared against another copy, an unresolved V gene accounts for under half, and the cause of the remainder is not known. From that table come the V and J calls and clone size; the DNA was used to work out D and trimming. Here the sample has 25,000 to 35,000 clones; around 90% occur a single time. The ten largest clones take up 0.85% to 1.3% of the sample.

This clone was seen only once. What this receptor recognizes is not known. Base qualities were left out, and no much larger clone turns up one base away. Including the terminal cysteine and phenylalanine, the CDR3 comprises 14 residues. The CDR3 DNA has 42 bases and is translated from base 1. For CDR1 and CDR2, the germline V gene (reference sequence) lists SEHNR and FQNEAQ. Trimming removed 3 bases from V and 3 bases from J, leaving 12 bases between the germline ends. The specimen was PBMCs. Recombination linked TRBV7-9 to TRBJ2-7; the D gene is perhaps TRBD1, from 6 matching bases. The TCR was taken from a human donor with multiple sclerosis. The base sequence is TGTGCCAGCAGCTTGAGACAGGATTTCTACGAGCAGTACTTC. It translates to CASSLRQDFYEQYF.